One sample yielded the 8 T cell receptor beta chains listed below, sequenced in a study of graft-versus-host responses after intestinal transplantation. Their antigens remain unidentified. The protocol was immunoSEQ multiplex PCR, while the TCRdb copy is restricted to in-frame clones and leaves out a portion. In the table there are over 90,000 clones, 90% to 95% of which are singletons. The sequencing here drew on unstimulated CD8+ T cells sorted from spleen or lymph node cells, taken before intestinal transplant. All receptors come from a human donor who received an intestinal transplant.

In its sample, this clone was seen once. The J gene is TRBJ1-1, the V gene TRBV7-8; 9 positions agree with TRBD1. CDR1 SGHVS and CDR2 FQNEAQ come from the germline V gene. The CDR3 is made up of 16 amino acids. Unmatched junction bases numbered 7, after V lost 5 bases and J lost 0 bases. CDR3 sequence (DNA): TGTGCCAGCAGCCCAACAGGGGGCGTAATGAACACTGAAGCTTTCTTT. This gives the protein CASSPTGGVMNTEAFF. Full variable domain (outside the CDR3, taken from reference TRBV7-8 and TRBJ1-1): GAGVSQSPRYKVAKRGQDVALRCDPISGHVSLFWYQQALGQGPEFLTYFQNEAQLDKSGLPSDRFFAERPEGSVSTLKIQRTQQEDSAVYLCASSPTGGVMNTEAFFGQGTRLTVV.

This clone appeared a single time. V and J are TRBV7-9 and TRBJ1-1; possible D gene TRBD1, 5 bases. V was pared by 5 bases and J by 7 bases, with 11 bases between. The CDR3 totals 12 residues. The V gene's germline CDR1 is SEHNR and CDR2 FQNEAQ (reference sequence). CDR3 protein: CASSRGGLEAFF. CDR3 DNA sequence: TGTGCCAGCAGCCGTGGGGGACTTGAAGCTTTCTTT.

The J gene is TRBJ2-3, the V gene TRBV6-5; D gene unclear. CDR3 length: 14 residues. Trimming removed 2 bases from V and 0 bases from J, with 6 bases in between. Germline values: CDR1 MNHEY, CDR2 SVGAGI. CDR3 in DNA: TGTGCCAGCAGTTACGTTGGGAGCACAGATACGCAGTATTTT. Its translation: CASSYVGSTDTQYF.

The chain joins TRBV7-9 to TRBJ2-1; TRBD2 matches 10 bases. Per germline, CDR1 SEHNR and CDR2 FQNEAQ (reference sequence). Unmatched junction bases numbered 4, after V lost 7 bases and J lost 7 bases. The CDR3 runs to 13 residues. The CDR3 loop is CASMSGGGNEQFF. The CDR3 DNA sequence: TGTGCCAGCATGAGCGGGGGGGGGAATGAGCAGTTCTTC.

Details on this clone: The same CDR3 can be traced to other DNA sequences in this sample. This rearrangement joins TRBV6-1 to TRBJ2-5; D is unclear. CDR3 length: 14 residues. The V and J ends lost 1 base and 1 base respectively, with 7 bases between them. The V gene's germline CDR1 is MNHNS and CDR2 SASEGT. CDR3 sequence: CASSEGPLQETQYF. In nucleotides, the CDR3 is TGTGCCAGCAGTGAAGGTCCCCTCCAAGAGACCCAGTACTTC.

This chain links TRBV27 with TRBJ2-1; D is ambiguous. Germline V lookup: CDR1 MNHEY, CDR2 SMNVEV (reference sequence). Trimming pared 0 bases from V and 5 bases from J, leaving 11 bases between. CDR3 length equals 15 residues. CDR3 in DNA: TGTGCCAGCAGTTTATCACTCTTTGGGAACAATGAGCAGTTCTTC. Translated: CASSLSLFGNNEQFF.

V and J are TRBV5-1 and TRBJ2-1, with TRBD1 matching over 9 bases. The V segment lost 2 bases and the J segment 7 bases; nucleotides outside the gene matches: 7. Germline assignment: CDR1 SGHRS and CDR2 YFSETQ. The CDR3 length is 15 residues. Here the CDR3 reads CASSFGTGMGNEQFF. CDR3 nucleotide sequence: TGCGCCAGCAGCTTCGGGACAGGGATGGGGAATGAGCAGTTCTTC.

The chain joins TRBV6-1 to TRBJ1-2; TRBD1 aligns across 8 bases. V trimming: 8 bases; J trimming: 7 bases; junction bases outside the gene matches: 9. The CDR3 runs 13 residues. Germline CDR1 is MNHNS and CDR2 is SASEGT. The chain's CDR3 is CASADQGAFGYTF. The DNA for the CDR3 is TGTGCCAGCGCCGACCAGGGGGCGTTTGGCTACACCTTC.